The clone carrying this T cell receptor beta chain was observed a handful of times. What it recognizes is unknown. The data were taken from a study of T-cell reconstitution after alpha-beta-depleted transplantation in children. Study results and limitations: Among T cells one year after transplant, newly produced cells accounted for most counts and diversity. Expanded clones from the graft, numbering several hundred, reportedly supplied alpha-beta T cells about two months after transplant.

Unique molecular identifiers were used in preparing the TCRbeta library. TCRdb analysed the PCR reads with MiXCR anew, one entry per CDR3 protein. Seen here are around 500,000 distinct CDR3 sequences, 23% observed once, and the top ten hold roughly 14%. The length of the CDR3 is 15 residues. Trimming left V 4 bases short and J 5 bases short, with 16 bases between. Per the germline V gene, CDR1 is SGDLS and CDR2 is YYNGEE. The sequenced sample was PBMCs, mostly from graft donor cells, obtained 360 days after TCRalphabeta/CD19-depleted stem cell transplant. The sequence was collected from a boy in the first two years of life who had a stem cell transplant for acute myeloid leukemia, so the T cells may come from the graft donor. This rearrangement joins TRBV9 to TRBJ2-1; either TRBD1 or TRBD2 may fit D (5 bases each). Here the CDR3 DNA reads TGTGCCAGCAGCTACCGGGACGGCCTCCACAATGAGCAGTTCTTC. This gives the protein CASSYRDGLHNEQFF.